The clone carrying this T cell receptor (beta chain) has a handful of counts. Its antigen is not identified. Unique molecular identifiers were used to barcode this TCRbeta library. Each CDR3 protein gets one entry after TCRdb re-called the PCR reads with MiXCR. This table has approximately 520,000 distinct CDR3 sequences, about an eighth appearing once. The data are from a study of T-cell reconstitution after alpha-beta-depleted transplantation in children. Study-level points and caveats: Elevated TCRbeta diversity at day 60 was traced, in some patients, to surviving recipient T cells and thymic progenitors. About two months after transplant, alpha-beta T cells reportedly came from several hundred expanded graft clones. Counts and diversity of T cells one year after transplant came mostly from newly produced T cells.

The J segment lost 7 bases and the V segment lost 6 bases, leaving 22 bases of the junction unmatched. CDR3 size: 19 residues. The material was PBMCs, mostly from graft donor cells, obtained 180 days after TCRalphabeta/CD19-depleted stem cell transplant. The V and J genes are TRBV12-3 or TRBV12-4 and TRBJ2-2; 8 bases agree with TRBD2. The clonotype originates from a female patient aged 2-9 years who had a stem cell transplant for aplastic anemia, so the T cells may come from the graft donor. CDR3 nucleotide sequence: TGTGCCAGCAGCCGGTTCTTGGAACCAAGCGGGAGAATCGACGGGGAGCTGTTTTTT. It codes for CASSRFLEPSGRIDGELFF.